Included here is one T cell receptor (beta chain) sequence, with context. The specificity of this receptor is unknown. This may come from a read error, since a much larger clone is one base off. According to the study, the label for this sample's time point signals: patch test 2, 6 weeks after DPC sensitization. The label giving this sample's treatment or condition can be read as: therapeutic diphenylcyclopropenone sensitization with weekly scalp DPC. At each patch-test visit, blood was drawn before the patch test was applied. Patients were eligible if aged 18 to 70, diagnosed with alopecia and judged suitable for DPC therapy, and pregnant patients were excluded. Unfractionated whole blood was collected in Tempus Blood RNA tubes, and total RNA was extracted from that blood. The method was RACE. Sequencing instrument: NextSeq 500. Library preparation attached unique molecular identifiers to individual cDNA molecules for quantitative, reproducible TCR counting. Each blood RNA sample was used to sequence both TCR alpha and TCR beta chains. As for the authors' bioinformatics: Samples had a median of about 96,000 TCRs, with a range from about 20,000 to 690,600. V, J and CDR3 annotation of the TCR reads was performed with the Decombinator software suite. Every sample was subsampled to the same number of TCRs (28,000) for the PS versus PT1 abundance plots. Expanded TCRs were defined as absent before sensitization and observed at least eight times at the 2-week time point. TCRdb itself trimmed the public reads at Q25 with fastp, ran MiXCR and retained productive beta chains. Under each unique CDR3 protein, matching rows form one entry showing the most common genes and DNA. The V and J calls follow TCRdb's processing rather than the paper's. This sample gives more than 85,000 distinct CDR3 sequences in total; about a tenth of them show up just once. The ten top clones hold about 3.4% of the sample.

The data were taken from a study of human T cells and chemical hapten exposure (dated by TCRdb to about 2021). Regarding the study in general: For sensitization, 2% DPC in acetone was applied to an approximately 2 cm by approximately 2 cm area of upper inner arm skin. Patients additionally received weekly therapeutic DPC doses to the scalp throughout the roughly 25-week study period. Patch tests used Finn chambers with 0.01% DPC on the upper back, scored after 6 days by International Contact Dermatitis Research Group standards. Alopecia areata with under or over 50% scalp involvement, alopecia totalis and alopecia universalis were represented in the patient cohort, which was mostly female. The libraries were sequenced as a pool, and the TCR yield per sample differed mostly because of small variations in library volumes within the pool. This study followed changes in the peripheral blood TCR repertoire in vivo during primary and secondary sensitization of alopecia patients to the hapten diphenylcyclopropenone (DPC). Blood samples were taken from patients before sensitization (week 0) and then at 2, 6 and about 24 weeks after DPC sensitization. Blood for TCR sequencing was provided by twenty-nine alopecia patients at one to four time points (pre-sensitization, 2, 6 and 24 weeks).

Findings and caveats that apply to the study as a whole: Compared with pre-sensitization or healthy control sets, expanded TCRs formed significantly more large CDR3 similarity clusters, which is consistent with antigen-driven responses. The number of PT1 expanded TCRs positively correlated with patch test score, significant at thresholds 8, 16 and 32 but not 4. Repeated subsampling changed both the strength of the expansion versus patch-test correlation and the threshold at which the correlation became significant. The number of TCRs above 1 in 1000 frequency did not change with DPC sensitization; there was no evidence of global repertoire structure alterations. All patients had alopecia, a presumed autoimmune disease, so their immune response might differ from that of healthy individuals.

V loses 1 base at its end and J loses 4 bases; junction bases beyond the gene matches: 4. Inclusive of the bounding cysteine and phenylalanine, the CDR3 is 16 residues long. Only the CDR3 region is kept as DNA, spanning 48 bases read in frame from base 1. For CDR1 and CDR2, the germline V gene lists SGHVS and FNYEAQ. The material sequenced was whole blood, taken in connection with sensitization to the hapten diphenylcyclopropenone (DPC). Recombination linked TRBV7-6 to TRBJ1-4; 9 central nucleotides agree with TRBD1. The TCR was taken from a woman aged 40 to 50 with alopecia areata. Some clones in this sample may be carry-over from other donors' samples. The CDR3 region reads CASSLVPGQGNEKLFF. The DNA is TGTGCCAGCAGCTTAGTCCCGGGACAGGGTAATGAAAAACTGTTTTTT.